This TCR beta chain was sequenced in a study of metastatic and nonmetastatic thyroid tumors. Across the whole study: A comparison of repertoires was made across blood and tumor or nodule tissue from malignant and benign thyroid patients.

Patients had received no treatment of any kind before thyroid surgery. At least ten counts were recorded for this clone. The target antigen is unknown. The sample has other DNA sequences that encode this CDR3 too. Study-level findings and limits: Compared with benign nodules, malignant thyroid tumors were reported to have significantly higher TCR beta diversity in both blood and tumor.

Source study methods: CDR3 was compared across clinicopathological groups, and the resulting differences were used to build a distant-metastasis classifier for papillary thyroid cancer. TCRdb reprocessed the PCR reads using MiXCR. The V and J calls reflect TCRdb's pipeline rather than the authors' work. The sample yields some 17,000 clones, around 30% seen once. V was pared by 0 bases and J by 0 bases, with 6 bases of the junction left unmatched. CDR3 length: 19 amino acids. The germline V gene has CDR1 DFQATT and CDR2 SNEGSKA (reference sequence). Sequences were obtained from tumor tissue. The receptor's source is a female donor with papillary thyroid cancer or a benign thyroid nodule (not recorded which). Some clones in this sample may be carry-over from other donors' samples. V is TRBV20-1 and J is TRBJ2-3; TRBD2 matches at 16 bases. CDR3 amino acids: CSARDGGLAGGPSTDTQYF. For the CDR3, the DNA is TGCAGTGCTAGAGATGGGGGACTAGCGGGAGGGCCGAGCACAGATACGCAGTATTTT.